This TCR beta chain was profiled in a study of CD8 T cell repertoires and HIV-1 epitope variants. Study context: Each of Twenty-five Gag and Nef epitope peptides stimulated a separate culture. An approximately eleven-day culture received IL-2, IL-7 and IL-15 on days 3 and 7. General study points: Nine TCR beta clonotypes were antigen-specific, 6 or 7 apparently recognizing autologous or escape variants.

With respect to this clone: Antigen specificity is unknown.

On the immunoSEQ platform, TCR beta CDR3s were sequenced at survey depth. TCRdb keeps only in-frame clones here, not all; method: immunoSEQ multiplex PCR. The repertoire includes approximately 6,700 clones, around three fifths of them detected once, and 42% sits in the top ten. The sequence derives from a male donor with HIV. The specimen sequenced was cultured CD8+ T cells derived from PBMCs.

The CDR3 DNA sequence: TGTGCCGCCTTGACAGGGGCTGGAAACACCATATATTTT. Translated: CAALTGAGNTIYF. This rearrangement joins TRBV6-1 to TRBJ1-3, with 8 bases that match TRBD1. The J segment lost 2 bases and the V segment lost 11 bases, leaving 5 bases of the junction unmatched. The germline CDR1 and CDR2 sequences are MNHNS and SASEGT. This CDR3 is built from 13 residues.